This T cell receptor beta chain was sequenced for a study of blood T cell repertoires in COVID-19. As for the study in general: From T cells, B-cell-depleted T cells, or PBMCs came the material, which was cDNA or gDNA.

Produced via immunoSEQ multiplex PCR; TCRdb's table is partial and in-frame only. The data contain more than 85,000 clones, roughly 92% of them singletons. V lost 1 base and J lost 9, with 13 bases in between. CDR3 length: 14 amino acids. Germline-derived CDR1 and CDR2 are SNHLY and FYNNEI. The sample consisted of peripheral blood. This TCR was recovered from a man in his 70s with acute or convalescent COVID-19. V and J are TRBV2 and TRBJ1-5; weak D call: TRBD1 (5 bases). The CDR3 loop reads CASSEEAGGGPQHF. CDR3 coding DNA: TGTGCCAGCAGTGAAGAGGCGGGGGGTGGGCCCCAGCATTTT.